Presented here are 20 T cell receptor beta chains from one specimen sequenced in a study of OX40 agonist ivuxolimab in advanced cancers. Assay: immunoSEQ multiplex PCR; the TCRdb copy retains only in-frame clones and omits some. The repertoire consists of over 100,000 clones, with roughly 95% occurring once and the leading ten covering approximately 0.15%. The starting material was CD4+ or CD8+ T cells sorted from blood, obtained in a trial of the OX40 agonist ivuxolimab. The receptors stem from an adult with an advanced solid tumor such as melanoma, head and neck, liver or kidney cancer.

In the case of this clone: The sample contains more than one DNA sequence encoding this CDR3. In nucleotides, the CDR3 is TGTGCCAGCAGCTTAAGCCCCTACAATGAGCAGTTCTTC. Encoded protein: CASSLSPYNEQFF. The gene calls are TRBV7-2 and TRBJ2-1; no clear D gene. This CDR3 comprises 13 residues. The V gene's germline CDR1 is SGHTA and CDR2 FQGNSA. The germline V and J ends were trimmed by 2 bases and 2 bases, with 4 bases remaining between them.

V usage is TRBV5-1 and J usage is TRBJ2-3, with 9 positions matching TRBD1. Unmatched junction bases numbered 7, after V lost 2 bases and J lost 3 bases. This CDR3 comprises 16 residues. Per the germline V gene, CDR1 is SGHRS and CDR2 is YFSETQ. CDR3 region: CASSLPSGTGTDTQYF. Written as DNA, the CDR3 is TGCGCCAGCAGCTTACCCTCTGGGACAGGGACAGATACGCAGTATTTT. The full variable domain, with the rest looked up from reference TRBV5-1 and TRBJ2-3, is KAGVTQTPRYLIKTRGQQVTLSCSPISGHRSVSWYQQTPGQGLQFLFEYFSETQRNKGNFPGRFSGRQFSNSRSEMNVSTLELGDSALYLCASSLPSGTGTDTQYFGPGTRLTVL.

This rearrangement joins TRBV28 to TRBJ1-1, with a possible D match to TRBD1 (6 bases). Trimming pared 6 bases from V and 5 bases from J, leaving 13 bases between. This CDR3 is 13 amino acids long. The germline V gene has CDR1 MDHEN and CDR2 SYDVKM. The CDR3 sequence is CASRSPGETEAFF. The CDR3 DNA sequence: TGTGCCAGCAGGAGTCCAGGGGAAACTGAAGCTTTCTTT.

The V call is TRBV5-1, the J call TRBJ2-1; TRBD1 aligns across 9 bases. V lost 0 bases and J lost 6; bases outside the gene matches: 7. CDR1 and CDR2 from the germline V gene are SGHRS and YFSETQ. This CDR3 has 16 amino acids. The CDR3 region has the DNA TGCGCCAGCAGCTTGGGTGGGACAGGGAGGTCCAATGAGCAGTTCTTC. It specifies CASSLGGTGRSNEQFF.

This sequence joins TRBV7-2 and TRBJ2-5, with D hard to call. V lost 6 bases, J lost 1 base, and 9 bases lay in between. The CDR3 has 13 amino acids. CDR1 SGHTA and CDR2 FQGNSA come from the germline V gene. CDR3 coding DNA: TGTGCCAGCAGTTCCCGGGTCCAAGAGACCCAGTACTTC. Its protein product is CASSSRVQETQYF.

This clone appeared a few times. V is TRBV6-5 and J is TRBJ1-6; D is perhaps TRBD1 (5 bases). Trimming removed 3 bases from V and 12 bases from J, with 9 bases in between. Per germline, CDR1 MNHEY and CDR2 SVGAGI. The CDR3 loop spans 12 amino acids. The CDR3 is CASSYWGEPLHF. In DNA form, the CDR3 reads TGTGCCAGCAGTTATTGGGGGGAACCCCTCCACTTT.

The gene calls are TRBV4-1 and TRBJ2-5, with 10 bases identical to TRBD2. Germline loops: CDR1 MGHRA, CDR2 YSYEKL. With V trimmed by 1 base and J by 7 bases, 9 bases remained unmatched. CDR3 length: 16 amino acids. This CDR3 reads CASSQVAPAGGGTQYF. The CDR3 region has the DNA TGCGCCAGCAGCCAAGTAGCCCCAGCGGGAGGGGGGACCCAGTACTTC.

The chain recombines TRBV5-5 with TRBJ1-5; D call uncertain. CDR1 and CDR2 from the germline V gene are SGHKS and YYEKEE (reference sequence). V gave up 0 bases and J gave up 0 bases, with 19 bases separating them. The CDR3 totals 19 residues. In DNA form, the CDR3 reads TGTGCCAGCAGCTTGGTTGGCAGCGCAGAGAAGCGTAGCAATCAGCCCCAGCATTTT. Its translation: CASSLVGSAEKRSNQPQHF.

This clone was seen just once. This chain joins TRBV7-2 and TRBJ2-6, with a weak D call TRBD2 (6 bases). The V gene lost 3 bases and the J gene lost 0 bases, with 12 bases spanning the gap. The germline V gene encodes CDR1 SGHTA and CDR2 FQGNSA. The CDR3 runs to 17 residues. The CDR3 loop is CASSFGGANSGANVLTF. The CDR3 nucleotides are TGTGCCAGCAGCTTCGGGGGAGCGAACTCTGGGGCCAACGTCCTGACTTTC.

The chain recombines TRBV9 with TRBJ2-7, with D possibly matching TRBD2 (6 bases). Deletions cut 5 bases from V and 6 bases from J, with 18 bases between. CDR3 size: 14 residues. Looked up from germline, CDR1 is SGDLS and CDR2 is YYNGEE. This chain's CDR3 is CASRLAADLGEQYF. The CDR3 nucleotides are TGTGCCAGCAGACTAGCTGCCGACTTGGGCGAGCAGTACTTC. The full variable domain, rest sourced from reference TRBV9 and TRBJ2-7, is DSGVTQTPKHLITATGQRVTLRCSPRSGDLSVYWYQQSLDQGLQFLIQYYNGEERAKGNILERFSAQQFPDLHSELNLSSLELGDSALYFCASRLAADLGEQYFGPGTRLTVT.

This clone came up once. The chain recombines TRBV7-9 with TRBJ2-3; D ambiguous. Germline CDR1 and CDR2: SEHNR and FQNEAQ (reference sequence). The V gene lost 3 bases and the J gene lost 1 base, with 14 bases spanning the gap. The length of the CDR3 is 16 residues. The CDR3 reads CASSFPTTERTDTQYF. The CDR3 DNA sequence: TGTGCCAGCAGCTTTCCGACGACGGAGCGCACAGATACGCAGTATTTT. Full variable domain (rest looked up from reference TRBV7-9 and TRBJ2-3): DTGVSQNPRHKITKRGQNVTFRCDPISEHNRLYWYRQTLGQGPEFLTYFQNEAQLEKSRLLSDRFSAERPKGSFSTLEIQRTEQGDSAMYLCASSFPTTERTDTQYFGPGTRLTVL.

This sequence joins TRBV29-1 and TRBJ1-1, with D possibly matching TRBD1 (5 bases). V was trimmed by 3 bases and J by 0 bases, leaving 14 bases between them. This CDR3 is built from 15 residues. CDR1 and CDR2 from the germline V gene are SQVTM and ANQGSEA. Here the CDR3 reads CSVDHGRQLNTEAFF. The CDR3 DNA is TGCAGCGTTGATCATGGGAGACAGCTGAACACTGAAGCTTTCTTT.

In DNA, the CDR3 is TGCGCCAGCAGCTTGTATCAGAATCAGCCCCAGCATTTT. This sequence encodes CASSLYQNQPQHF. The rearrangement links TRBV5-1 to TRBJ1-5; D gene unclear. Germline V lookup: CDR1 SGHRS, CDR2 YFSETQ. V was cut by 1 base and J by 4 bases, with 6 bases left in between. The CDR3 is 13 residues long.

The rearrangement links TRBV6-5 to TRBJ1-3; no reliable D call. The CDR3 extends over 13 amino acids. Germline V gene lookup returns CDR1 MNHEY and CDR2 SVGAGI. V was pared by 7 bases and J by 0 bases, with 7 bases between. The CDR3 DNA reads as TGTGCCAGCAAGTTGAGCTCTGGAAACACCATATATTTT. Protein: CASKLSSGNTIYF.

This chain connects TRBV7-2 to TRBJ1-4; D might be TRBD1 (5 bases). The V end lost 5 bases, the J end lost 8 bases, and 18 bases lay between the germline ends. Germline CDR1 and CDR2: SGHTA and FQGNSA. This CDR3 is built from 15 residues. The chain's CDR3 is CASSPIAGGREKLFF. CDR3 nucleotides: TGTGCCAGCAGCCCGATCGCCGGGGGGAGGGAAAAACTGTTTTTT. The whole variable domain, remainder taken from reference TRBV7-2 and TRBJ1-4, is GAGVSQSPSNKVTEKGKDVELRCDPISGHTALYWYRQSLGQGLEFLIYFQGNSAPDKSGLPSDRFSAERTGGSVSTLTIQRTQQEDSAVYLCASSPIAGGREKLFFGSGTQLSVL.

CDR3 nucleotides: TGTGCCAGCAGCTTAAGGGCGGGAGGGCCGTGGAATGAGCAGTTCTTC. It specifies CASSLRAGGPWNEQFF. The chain carries TRBV7-3 and TRBJ2-1, with 9 bases identical to TRBD2. Germline assignment: CDR1 SGHTA and CDR2 FQGTGA. The CDR3 has 16 residues. With V trimmed by 1 base and J by 7 bases, 8 bases remained unmatched.

This chain connects TRBV28 to TRBJ1-6; 10 positions match TRBD1. The CDR3 contains 14 residues. Germline CDR1 and CDR2: MDHEN and SYDVKM. V shed 8 bases, J shed 14 bases, and the junction held 12 bases outside the gene matches. CDR3 in DNA: TGTGCCAGCTCCCGGGACAGGGGATGGGGGGCCCTCCACTTT. Translating it yields CASSRDRGWGALHF.

The genes are TRBV28 and TRBJ2-2; no clear D gene. Per germline, CDR1 MDHEN and CDR2 SYDVKM. V lost 2 bases and J lost 1, with 5 bases in between. The CDR3 length is 14 residues. The CDR3: CASSLGQNTGELFF. CDR3 nucleotides: TGTGCCAGCAGTTTAGGCCAGAACACCGGGGAGCTGTTTTTT.

The rearrangement links TRBV6-1 to TRBJ1-5; D gene ambiguous. This CDR3 region has 13 residues. CDR1 MNHNS and CDR2 SASEGT come from the germline V gene. The germline V and J ends were trimmed by 5 bases and 3 bases, with 8 bases remaining between them. CDR3 coding DNA: TGTGCCAGCAGTTCAGATCCCAATCAGCCCCAGCATTTT. Translation gives CASSSDPNQPQHF.

The CDR3 sequence: CASSLGYITEAFF. The DNA for the CDR3 is TGTGCCAGCAGCTTAGGTTACATCACTGAAGCTTTCTTT. V usage is TRBV7-9 and J usage is TRBJ1-1; no definite D call. Germline CDR1 is SEHNR and CDR2 is FQNEAQ (reference sequence). CDR3 size: 13 residues. Trimming left V 1 base short and J 4 bases short, with 7 bases between.